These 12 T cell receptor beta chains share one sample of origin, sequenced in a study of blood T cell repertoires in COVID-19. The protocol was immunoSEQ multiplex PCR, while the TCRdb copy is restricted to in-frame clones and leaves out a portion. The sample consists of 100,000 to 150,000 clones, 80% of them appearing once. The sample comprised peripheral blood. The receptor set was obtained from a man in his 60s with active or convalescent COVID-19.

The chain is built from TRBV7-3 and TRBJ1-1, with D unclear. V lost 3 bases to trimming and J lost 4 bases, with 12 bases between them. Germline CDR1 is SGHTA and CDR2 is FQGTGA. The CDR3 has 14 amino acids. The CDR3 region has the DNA TGTGCCAGCAGCTTTCAACCAACCGGCACTGAAGCTTTCTTT. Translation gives CASSFQPTGTEAFF.

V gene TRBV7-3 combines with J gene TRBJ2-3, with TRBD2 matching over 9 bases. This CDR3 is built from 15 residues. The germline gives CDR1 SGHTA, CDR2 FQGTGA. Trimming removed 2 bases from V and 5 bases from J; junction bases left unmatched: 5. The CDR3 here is CASSLAGGVRDTQYF. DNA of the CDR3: TGTGCCAGCAGCTTAGCGGGAGGGGTGAGAGATACGCAGTATTTT.

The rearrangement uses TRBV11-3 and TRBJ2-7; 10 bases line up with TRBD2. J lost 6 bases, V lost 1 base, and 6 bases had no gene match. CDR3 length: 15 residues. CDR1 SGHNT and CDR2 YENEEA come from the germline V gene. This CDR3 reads CASSLVGTSESEQYF. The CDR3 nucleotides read TGTGCCAGCAGCTTAGTAGGGACTAGCGAGTCCGAGCAGTACTTC. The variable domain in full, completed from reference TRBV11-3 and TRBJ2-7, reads EAGVVQSPRYKIIEKKQPVAFWCNPISGHNTLYWYLQNLGQGPELLIRYENEEAVDDSQLPKDRFSAERLKGVDSTLKIQPAELGDSAVYLCASSLVGTSESEQYFGPGTRLTVT.

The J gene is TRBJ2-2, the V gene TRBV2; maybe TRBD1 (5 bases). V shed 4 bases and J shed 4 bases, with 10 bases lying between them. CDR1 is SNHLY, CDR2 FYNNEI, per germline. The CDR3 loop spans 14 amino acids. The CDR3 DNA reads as TGTGCCAGCAGTGGTCAGGGAATCACCGGGGAGCTGTTTTTT. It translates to CASSGQGITGELFF.

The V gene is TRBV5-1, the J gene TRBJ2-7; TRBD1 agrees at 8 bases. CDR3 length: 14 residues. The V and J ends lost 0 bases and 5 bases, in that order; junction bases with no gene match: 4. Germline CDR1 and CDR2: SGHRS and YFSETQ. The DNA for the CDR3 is TGCGCCAGCAGCTTGGGGCAGGGGGCGGACGAGCAGTACTTC. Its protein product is CASSLGQGADEQYF.

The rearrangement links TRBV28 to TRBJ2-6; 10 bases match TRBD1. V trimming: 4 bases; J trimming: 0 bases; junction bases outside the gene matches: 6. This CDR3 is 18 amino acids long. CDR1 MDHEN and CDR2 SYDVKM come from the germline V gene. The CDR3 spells CASSSFWDRGSGANVLTF. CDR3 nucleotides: TGTGCCAGCAGTTCGTTCTGGGACAGGGGCTCTGGGGCCAACGTCCTGACTTTC.

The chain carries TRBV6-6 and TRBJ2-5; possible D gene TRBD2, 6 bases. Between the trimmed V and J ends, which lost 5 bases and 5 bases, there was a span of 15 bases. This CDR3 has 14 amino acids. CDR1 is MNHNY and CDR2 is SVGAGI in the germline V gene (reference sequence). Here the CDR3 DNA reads TGTGCCAGCAGTGGAGGGGAGCTTCGGGAGACCCAGTACTTC. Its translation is CASSGGELRETQYF.

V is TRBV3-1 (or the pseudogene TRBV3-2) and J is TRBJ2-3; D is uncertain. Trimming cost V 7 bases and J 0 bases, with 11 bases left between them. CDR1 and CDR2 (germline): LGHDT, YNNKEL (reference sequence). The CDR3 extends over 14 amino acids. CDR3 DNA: TGTGCCAGCAAAGGCAGGTCTAGCACAGATACGCAGTATTTT. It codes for CASKGRSSTDTQYF.

The CDR3 region is CASIRWRWSRNEQFF. In DNA, the CDR3 is TGTGCCAGCATTCGTTGGCGGTGGAGTAGGAATGAGCAGTTCTTC. The chain uses TRBV21-1 and TRBJ2-1; TRBD2 is the table's D call, not checked against the DNA. TRBV21-1 is a pseudogene locus. The CDR3 has 15 amino acids.

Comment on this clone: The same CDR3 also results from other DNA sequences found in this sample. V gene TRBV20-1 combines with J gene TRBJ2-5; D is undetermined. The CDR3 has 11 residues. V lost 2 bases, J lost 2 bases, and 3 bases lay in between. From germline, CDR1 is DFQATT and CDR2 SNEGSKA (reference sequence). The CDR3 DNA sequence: TGCAGTGCTAGACGGCAAGAGACCCAGTACTTC. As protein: CSARRQETQYF.

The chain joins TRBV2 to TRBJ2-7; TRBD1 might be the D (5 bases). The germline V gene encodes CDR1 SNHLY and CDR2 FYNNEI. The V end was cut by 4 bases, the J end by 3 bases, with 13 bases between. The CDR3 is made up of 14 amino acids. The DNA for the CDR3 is TGTGCCAGCAGTGCCCTAGGAAGGGGCTACGAGCAGTACTTC. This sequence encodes CASSALGRGYEQYF.

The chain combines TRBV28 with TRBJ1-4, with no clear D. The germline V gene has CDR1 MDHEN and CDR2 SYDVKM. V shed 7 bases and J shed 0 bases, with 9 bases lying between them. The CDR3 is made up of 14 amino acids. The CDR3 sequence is CASTRGSTNEKLFF. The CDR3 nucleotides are TGTGCCAGCACCCGGGGATCAACTAATGAAAAACTGTTTTTT.